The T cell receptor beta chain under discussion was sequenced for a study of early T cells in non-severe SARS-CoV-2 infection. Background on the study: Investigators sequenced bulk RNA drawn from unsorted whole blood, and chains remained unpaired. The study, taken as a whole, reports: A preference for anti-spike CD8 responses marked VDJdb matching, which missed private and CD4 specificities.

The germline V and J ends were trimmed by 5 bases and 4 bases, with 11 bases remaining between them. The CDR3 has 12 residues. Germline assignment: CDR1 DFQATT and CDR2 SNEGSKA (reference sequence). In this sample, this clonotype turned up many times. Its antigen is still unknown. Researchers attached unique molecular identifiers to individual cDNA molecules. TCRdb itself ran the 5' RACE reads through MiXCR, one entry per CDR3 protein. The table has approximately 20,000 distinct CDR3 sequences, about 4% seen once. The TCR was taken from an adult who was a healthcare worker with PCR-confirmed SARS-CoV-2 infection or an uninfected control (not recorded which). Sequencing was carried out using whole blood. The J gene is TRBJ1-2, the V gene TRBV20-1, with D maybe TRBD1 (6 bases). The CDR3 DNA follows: TGCAGTGCTGCAGGGGTCATCTATGGCTACACCTTC. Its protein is CSAAGVIYGYTF.